Listed below are T cell receptor beta chains from one sample, sequenced in a study of T cells after yellow fever vaccination. TCRdb re-called the 5' RACE reads through MiXCR, storing one row per CDR3 protein. The sample shows just over 300,000 distinct CDR3 sequences, approximately 3.9% of them seen only once. Sequencing used PBMCs, obtained on the day of the yellow fever booster vaccination. Receptors were obtained from a man in his late teens or twenties who received the YFV17D yellow fever vaccine. The CDR3 runs from the conserved cysteine through the conserved F or W. The D gene is left open where the match is weak. Only some rows state a clone size, as once, few, many or a class for expanded clones.

many,TRBV4-1,TRBJ1-4,NA,CASRRGRNEKLFF,TGCGCCAGCAGACGGGGTCGTAATGAAAAACTGTTTTTT
many,TRBV10-3,TRBJ1-2,TRBD1,CAISERRDRGLYGYTF,TGTGCCATCAGTGAGAGGCGGGACAGGGGGCTCTATGGCTACACCTTC
NA,TRBV7-3,TRBJ2-2,NA,CASGQGNTGELFF,TGTGCCAGCGGGCAGGGAAACACCGGGGAGCTGTTTTTT
few,TRBV6-5,TRBJ1-5,TRBD1,CASSPRGNGNQPQHF,TGTGCCAGCAGTCCCAGGGGGAATGGCAATCAGCCCCAGCATTTT
few,TRBV7-2,TRBJ2-7,TRBD1,CASSRSPPFGTGGYEQYF,TGTGCCAGCAGCCGATCACCGCCCTTCGGGACAGGGGGGTACGAGCAGTACTTC
many,TRBV5-4,TRBJ2-5,TRBD1,CASSQGQGRGQETQYF,TGTGCCAGCAGCCAGGGACAGGGTAGGGGTCAAGAGACCCAGTACTTC
many,TRBV12-3/TRBV12-4,TRBJ2-3,TRBD2,CASRLAASDTQYF,TGTGCCAGCAGACTAGCGGCGTCCGATACGCAGTATTTT
NA,TRBV5-1,TRBJ1-2,TRBD1,CASSTDPGQDYGYTF,TGCGCCAGCAGCACTGACCCGGGACAGGACTATGGCTACACCTTC
many,TRBV2,TRBJ2-7,NA,CASSEDKYYEQYF,TGTGCCAGCAGTGAAGACAAATACTACGAGCAGTACTTC
NA,TRBV19,TRBJ2-3,NA,CASSVQVRSTDTQYF,TGTGCCAGTAGTGTCCAGGTCCGAAGCACAGATACGCAGTATTTT
many,TRBV28,TRBJ2-3,NA,CASGTRGWGRTDTQYF,TGTGCCAGCGGAACCCGTGGGTGGGGGCGCACAGATACGCAGTATTTT
many,TRBV5-5,TRBJ1-1,NA,CASSSRGGVLEAFF,TGTGCCAGCAGCTCCCGGGGAGGGGTCCTTGAAGCTTTCTTT
few,TRBV5-1,TRBJ1-1,NA,CASSSRVGATNTEAFF,TGCGCCAGCAGCTCCAGGGTGGGAGCGACGAACACTGAAGCTTTCTTT
few,TRBV4-1,TRBJ2-1,NA,CASSQEPGGLNEQFF,TGCGCCAGCAGCCAAGAACCGGGGGGCCTGAATGAGCAGTTCTTC
many,TRBV6-1,TRBJ2-1,NA,CASSERGTRGYNEQFF,TGTGCCAGCAGTGAACGGGGAACCAGGGGCTACAATGAGCAGTTCTTC
many,TRBV7-2,TRBJ2-3,TRBD2,CASSTRTSNYRDTQYF,TGTGCCAGCAGCACCCGGACTAGTAATTATCGAGATACGCAGTATTTT
many,TRBV10-2,TRBJ2-1,NA,CASSRRPGVYEQFF,TGCGCCAGCAGCCGCCGTCCCGGGGTGTATGAGCAGTTCTTC
few,TRBV5-1,TRBJ1-6,TRBD1,CASSPRGQGFGSYNSPLHF,TGCGCCAGCAGCCCGCGTGGACAGGGGTTCGGCTCCTATAATTCACCCCTCCACTTT
NA,TRBV7-8,TRBJ1-6,NA,CASSATAGGSYNSPLHF,TGTGCCAGCAGCGCGACAGCCGGAGGCTCCTATAATTCACCCCTCCACTTT
few,TRBV6-2/TRBV6-3,TRBJ2-1,NA,CASSFYGANEQFF,TGTGCCAGCAGTTTTTATGGGGCCAATGAGCAGTTCTTC
few,TRBV20-1,TRBJ1-1,TRBD1,CSARRDSLNTEAFF,TGCAGTGCTAGAAGGGACAGCTTGAACACTGAAGCTTTCTTT
NA,TRBV6-5,TRBJ2-3,NA,CASGDRRDTQYF,TGTGCCAGCGGGGACCGACGAGATACGCAGTATTTT
many,TRBV6-5,TRBJ1-4,NA,CASQSVTDGNEKLFF,TGTGCCAGCCAATCTGTGACAGACGGAAATGAAAAACTGTTTTTT
NA,TRBV5-1,TRBJ2-4,NA,CASSLGPRDIQYF,TGCGCCAGCAGCTTGGGCCCTAGGGACATTCAGTACTTC
NA,TRBV3-1,TRBJ1-6,NA,CASSQGLVTLSPLHF,TGTGCCAGCAGCCAAGGGTTGGTGACCCTCTCACCCCTCCACTTT